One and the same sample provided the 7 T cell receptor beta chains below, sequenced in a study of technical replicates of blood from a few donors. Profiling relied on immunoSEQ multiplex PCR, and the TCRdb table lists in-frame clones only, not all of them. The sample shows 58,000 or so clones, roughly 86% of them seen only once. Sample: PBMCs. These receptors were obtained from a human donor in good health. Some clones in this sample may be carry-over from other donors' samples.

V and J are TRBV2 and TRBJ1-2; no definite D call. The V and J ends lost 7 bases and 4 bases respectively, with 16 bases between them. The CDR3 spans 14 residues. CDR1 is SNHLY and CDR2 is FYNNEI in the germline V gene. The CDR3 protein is CASTQSLPLYGYTF. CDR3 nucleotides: TGTGCCAGCACACAGTCTCTACCCCTCTATGGCTACACCTTC.

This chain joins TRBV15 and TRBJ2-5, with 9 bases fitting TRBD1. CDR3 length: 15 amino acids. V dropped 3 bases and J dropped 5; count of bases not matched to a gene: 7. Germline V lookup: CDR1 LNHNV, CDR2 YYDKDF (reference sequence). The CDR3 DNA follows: TGTGCCACCAGCAGGGGGGGACAGGGTGATGAGACCCAGTACTTC. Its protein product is CATSRGGQGDETQYF.

The CDR3 reads CASSPGYGSGNTIYF. CDR3 in DNA: TGCGCCAGCAGCCCGGGGTATGGGTCTGGAAACACCATATATTTT. V gene TRBV5-1 combines with J gene TRBJ1-3; D is unclear. CDR1 is SGHRS, CDR2 YFSETQ, per germline. CDR3 length equals 15 residues. V dropped 4 bases and J dropped 1 base, with 12 bases sitting between them.

This CDR3 reads CSVAGLAGEDTQYF. CDR3 nucleotide sequence: TGCAGCGTCGCCGGACTAGCGGGAGAGGATACGCAGTATTTT. The chain joins TRBV29-1 to TRBJ2-3, with 13 bases lining up with TRBD2. Germline assignment: CDR1 SQVTM and CDR2 ANQGSEA. The CDR3 loop spans 14 amino acids. J lost 6 bases, V lost 6 bases, and 6 bases had no gene match.

The CDR3 sequence: CASSLVQDSYEQYF. CDR3 sequence (DNA): TGTGCCAGCAGCTTAGTGCAGGACTCCTACGAGCAGTACTTC. V is TRBV7-6 and J is TRBJ2-7; D is uncertain. This CDR3 is built from 14 residues. The V end lost 1 base, the J end lost 0 bases, and 7 bases lay between the germline ends. CDR1 is SGHVS and CDR2 is FNYEAQ in the germline V gene.

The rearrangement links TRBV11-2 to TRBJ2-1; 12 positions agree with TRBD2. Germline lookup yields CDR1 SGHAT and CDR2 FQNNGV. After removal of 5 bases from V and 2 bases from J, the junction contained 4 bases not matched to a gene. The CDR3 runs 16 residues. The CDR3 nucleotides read TGTGCCAGCAGCCAGGGACTAGCGGGTACCTACAATGAGCAGTTCTTC. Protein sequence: CASSQGLAGTYNEQFF. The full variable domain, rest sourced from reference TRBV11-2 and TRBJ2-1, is EAGVAQSPRYKIIEKRQSVAFWCNPISGHATLYWYQQILGQGPKLLIQFQNNGVVDDSQLPKDRFSAERLKGVDSTLKIQPAKLEDSAVYLCASSQGLAGTYNEQFFGPGTRLTVL.

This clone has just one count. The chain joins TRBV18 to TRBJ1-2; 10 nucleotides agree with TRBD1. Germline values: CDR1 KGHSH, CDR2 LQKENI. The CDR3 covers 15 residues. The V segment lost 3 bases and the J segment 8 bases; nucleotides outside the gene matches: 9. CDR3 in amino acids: CASSPPRGTGEGYTF. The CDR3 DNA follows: TGTGCCAGCTCACCTCCTCGAGGGACAGGGGAAGGCTACACCTTC.